The 20 T cell receptor beta chains in this list originate from one sample, sequenced in a study of blood T cell repertoires in COVID-19. Clones were read by immunoSEQ multiplex PCR, and TCRdb kept only the in-frame ones, dropping some. The data contain roughly 240,000 clones, 86% of them singletons. The sequenced sample consisted of PBMCs or T cells enriched from blood (not recorded which). These receptors were collected from a woman aged 45-60 years who had recovered from COVID-19.

This rearrangement joins TRBV13 to TRBJ2-7; perhaps TRBD2 as D (6 bases). The CDR3 spans 17 residues. The V end was cut by 5 bases, the J end by 1 base, with 21 bases between. Looked up from germline, CDR1 is PRHDT and CDR2 is FYEKMQ (reference sequence). The DNA for the CDR3 is TGTGCCAGCAGCCAGACCCGGGCGGGGCTGCAATCCTACGAGCAGTACTTC. Residues: CASSQTRAGLQSYEQYF.

The chain carries TRBV19 and TRBJ2-7; 10 bases line up with TRBD1. The CDR3 runs to 13 residues. CDR1 is LNHDA and CDR2 is SQIVND in the germline V gene (reference sequence). V shed 9 bases, J shed 2 bases, and the junction held 4 bases outside the gene matches. The CDR3 DNA sequence: TGTGCCAGCTGGGGACAGGGGCCCTACGAGCAGTACTTC. Translation gives CASWGQGPYEQYF.

The chain uses TRBV18 and TRBJ1-1; 8 bases map to TRBD1. The J segment lost 4 bases and the V segment lost 4 bases, leaving 5 bases of the junction unmatched. The CDR3 is 14 residues long. Germline V gives CDR1 KGHSH, CDR2 LQKENI. The CDR3 DNA is TGTGCCAGCTCACAGGGACAGGTGGGCACTGAAGCTTTCTTT. Translating gives CASSQGQVGTEAFF.

This clone was detected only a few times. The V gene is TRBV6-5, the J gene TRBJ2-3, with D possibly matching TRBD2 (6 bases). Trimming stripped 6 bases from V and 9 bases from J, with 13 bases between. The CDR3 sequence is 12 residues long. In germline, CDR1 is MNHEY, CDR2 SVGAGI. CDR3 in amino acids: CASRPDRGTQYF. The DNA of the CDR3 is TGTGCCAGCAGACCGGACCGGGGGACGCAGTATTTT.

The chain recombines TRBV28 with TRBJ1-1; 7 bases map to TRBD1. This CDR3 comprises 15 residues. With 3 bases clipped from V and 1 base from J, the junction kept 5 bases outside the gene matches. Per the germline V gene, CDR1 is MDHEN and CDR2 is SYDVKM. The DNA for the CDR3 is TGTGCCAGCAGTTTCGAGGGGGCGGAGAACACTGAAGCTTTCTTT. This translates into CASSFEGAENTEAFF.

The chain recombines TRBV4-1 with TRBJ1-5, with TRBD1 matching over 8 bases. Looked up from germline, CDR1 is MGHRA and CDR2 is YSYEKL. The V gene end was trimmed by 6 bases and the J gene end by 6 bases; junction bases not matched to a gene: 10. CDR3 length equals 15 residues. CDR3 in DNA: TGCGCCAGCAGTCTTCAAGGACAGGGAACTCAGCCCCAGCATTTT. This translates into CASSLQGQGTQPQHF.

V usage is TRBV19 and J usage is TRBJ2-1; D is unresolved. This CDR3 contains 19 residues. Trimming pared 8 bases from V and 2 bases from J, leaving 28 bases between. The germline V gene has CDR1 LNHDA and CDR2 SQIVND (reference sequence). CDR3 sequence reads: CASDDPCPSLLQAYNEQFF. CDR3 nucleotide sequence: TGTGCCAGTGACGACCCATGCCCCTCATTGCTTCAGGCCTACAATGAGCAGTTCTTC.

The chain has TRBV7-2 and TRBJ2-5; TRBD1 is a possible D gene (5 bases). The CDR3 spans 16 residues. Per germline, CDR1 SGHTA and CDR2 FQGNSA. V lost 5 bases and J 1 base, leaving 17 bases between the germline ends. The CDR3 DNA reads as TGTGCCAGCAGCCCCCGTTGGGGCCTCGGCCAAGAGACCCAGTACTTC. Translating it yields CASSPRWGLGQETQYF.

The chain combines TRBV4-1 with TRBJ2-7; TRBD1 might be the D (5 bases). Germline-derived CDR1 and CDR2 are MGHRA and YSYEKL. V was clipped by 2 bases and J by 5 bases, with 16 bases between them. CDR3 length equals 15 residues. The CDR3 region has the DNA TGCGCCAGCAGCCAAAGACAGTCGCTGGTGGACGAGCAGTACTTC. Translation: CASSQRQSLVDEQYF.

This clone was counted a single time. The rearrangement links TRBV7-2 to TRBJ2-2; TRBD2 agrees at 11 bases. The CDR3 spans 15 residues. V trimming: 5 bases; J trimming: 7 bases; junction bases outside the gene matches: 6. Germline-derived CDR1 and CDR2 are SGHTA and FQGNSA. As DNA, the CDR3 is TGTGCCAGCAGCAGAACCGGGACTAGCGGCGGGGAGCTGTTTTTT. It translates to CASSRTGTSGGELFF.

The chain carries TRBV5-8 and TRBJ2-3; TRBD2 is a possible D gene (6 bases). Between the trimmed V and J ends, which lost 0 bases and 1 base, there was a span of 12 bases. Germline values: CDR1 SGHTS, CDR2 YDEGEE. This CDR3 contains 16 residues. As DNA, the CDR3 is TGTGCCAGCAGCTTGGGGACTACGAGGGGCACAGATACGCAGTATTTT. Translating gives CASSLGTTRGTDTQYF.

The CDR3 nucleotides are TGTGCCTGGACAGGGTCGGGTGATGAGCAGTTCTTC. This translates into CAWTGSGDEQFF. This chain connects TRBV30 to TRBJ2-1; possibly TRBD1 for D (5 bases). This CDR3 is 12 amino acids long. V lost 4 bases to trimming and J lost 8 bases, with 12 bases between them. Germline V gives CDR1 GTSNPN, CDR2 SVGIG (reference sequence).

About this clone: The junction departs from germline at one end; a sequencing error may be responsible. The chain recombines TRBV7-2 with TRBJ1-1; perhaps TRBD1 as D (6 bases). CDR1 and CDR2 from the germline V gene are SGHTA and FQGNSA. The CDR3 sequence is 16 residues long. The CDR3 reads CASSLWVGGANAEAFF. The CDR3 DNA reads as TGTGCCAGCAGCTTATGGGTCGGGGGGGCGAACGCTGAAGCTTTCTTT.

The chain has TRBV15 and TRBJ1-2; D uncertain. Germline CDR1 reads LNHNV; CDR2 reads YYDKDF (reference sequence). There are 14 residues in the CDR3. The V end lost 5 bases, the J end lost 1 base, and 11 bases lay between the germline ends. CDR3 nucleotide sequence: TGTGCCACCAGCCCAGTCGACAATAACTATGGCTACACCTTC. Translated, it gives CATSPVDNNYGYTF. Looking up the rest from reference TRBV15 and TRBJ1-2 gives the full variable domain: DAMVIQNPRYQVTQFGKPVTLSCSQTLNHNVMYWYQQKSSQAPKLLFHYYDKDFNNEADTPDNFQSRRPNTSFCFLDIRSPGLGDTAMYLCATSPVDNNYGYTFGSGTRLTVV.

This clone was counted between two and nine times. The V call is TRBV7-2, the J call TRBJ1-5; TRBD1 is a possible D gene (5 bases). V lost 5 bases to trimming and J lost 0 bases, with 14 bases between them. The CDR3 totals 16 residues. In germline, CDR1 is SGHTA, CDR2 FQGNSA. The CDR3: CASSPTRTLSNQPQHF. DNA of the CDR3: TGTGCCAGCAGCCCAACCCGGACACTTAGCAATCAGCCCCAGCATTTT. The variable domain in full, with the rest retrieved from reference TRBV7-2 and TRBJ1-5, is GAGVSQSPSNKVTEKGKDVELRCDPISGHTALYWYRQSLGQGLEFLIYFQGNSAPDKSGLPSDRFSAERTGGSVSTLTIQRTQQEDSAVYLCASSPTRTLSNQPQHFGDGTRLSIL.

This chain's CDR3 is CASSYAEAGNTIYF. The CDR3 nucleotides are TGTGCCAGCAGTTACGCGGAGGCTGGAAACACCATATATTTT. The chain links TRBV6-5 to TRBJ1-3; D is unclear. The V end lost 2 bases, the J end lost 2 bases, and 7 bases lay between the germline ends. The germline V gene has CDR1 MNHEY and CDR2 SVGAGI. CDR3 length: 14 amino acids.

In nucleotides, the CDR3 is TGTGCCTGGAGTGTGACAGGGGTGGGCATTCAGTACTTC. It is translated as CAWSVTGVGIQYF. V usage is TRBV30 and J usage is TRBJ2-4; 8 bases fit TRBD1. Per germline, CDR1 GTSNPN and CDR2 SVGIG (reference sequence). The CDR3 runs 13 residues. V dropped 0 bases and J dropped 9; count of bases not matched to a gene: 4.

This chain uses TRBV6-4 with TRBJ2-1, with 12 bases matching TRBD2. The CDR3 contains 15 residues. CDR1 is MRHNA and CDR2 is SNTAGT in the germline V gene. Unmatched junction bases numbered 0, after V lost 0 bases and J lost 6 bases. The DNA of the CDR3 is TGTGCCAGCAGTGACTCGACTAGCGGGAGCAATGAGCAGTTCTTC. This codes for CASSDSTSGSNEQFF.

V and J are TRBV28 and TRBJ2-7; TRBD2 agrees at 8 bases. The CDR3 runs to 15 residues. V dropped 3 bases and J dropped 6; count of bases not matched to a gene: 10. The germline gives CDR1 MDHEN, CDR2 SYDVKM. The CDR3 coding sequence is TGTGCCAGCAGTTTCGCGGGAGGAGGAGCAGGCGAGCAGTACTTC. It translates to CASSFAGGGAGEQYF.

The rearrangement uses TRBV18 and TRBJ1-1; 7 bases are a match to TRBD1. Germline V gene lookup returns CDR1 KGHSH and CDR2 LQKENI. The CDR3 runs to 15 residues. The V segment lost 4 bases and the J segment 0 bases; nucleotides outside the gene matches: 5. The CDR3: CASSQGQAMNTEAFF. The DNA for the CDR3 is TGTGCCAGCTCACAAGGACAGGCGATGAACACTGAAGCTTTCTTT.